One sample yielded the 18 T cell receptor beta chains listed below, sequenced in a study of naive and memory T cell subsets. TCR cDNA received a 3' ligated oligonucleotide that carried a UMI. Amplification of ligated cDNA took four PCR rounds with SP2 and nested alpha and beta constant primers. TCRdb reanalysed the 5' RACE reads using MiXCR and keeps one entry per CDR3 protein. The data hold 45,000 to 55,000 distinct CDR3 sequences, with 4.7% observed a single time. These receptors came from a female donor in good health.

This clonotype came up many times. The chain has TRBV20-1 and TRBJ2-7; 10 nucleotides align to TRBD1. Germline V gives CDR1 DFQATT, CDR2 SNEGSKA (reference sequence). The CDR3 totals 18 residues. With V trimmed by 2 bases and J by 3 bases, 16 bases remained unmatched. The CDR3 loop is CSARMGPATGGLHYEQYF. The CDR3 nucleotides are TGCAGTGCTAGAATGGGGCCTGCGACAGGGGGCTTACACTACGAGCAGTACTTC.

This clonotype was observed many times. This sequence joins TRBV11-2 and TRBJ2-7, with D perhaps matching TRBD1 or TRBD2 (6 bases each). This CDR3 has 15 amino acids. The V end lost 4 bases, the J end lost 3 bases, and 16 bases lay between the germline ends. Germline V gene lookup returns CDR1 SGHAT and CDR2 FQNNGV. CDR3 sequence: CASSYGGGVGYEQYF. CDR3 DNA sequence: TGTGCCAGCAGCTATGGGGGCGGGGTGGGCTACGAGCAGTACTTC. Supplemented by reference TRBV11-2 and TRBJ2-7, the full variable domain reads EAGVAQSPRYKIIEKRQSVAFWCNPISGHATLYWYQQILGQGPKLLIQFQNNGVVDDSQLPKDRFSAERLKGVDSTLKIQPAKLEDSAVYLCASSYGGGVGYEQYFGPGTRLTVT.

The table lists this clonotype with many counts. The chain employs TRBV29-1 and TRBJ1-2; no firm D call. CDR3 length: 12 amino acids. CDR1 and CDR2 from the germline V gene are SQVTM and ANQGSEA. V was shortened by 5 bases and J by 2 bases, with 9 bases between the two germline ends. The CDR3 reads CSVRVTNYGYTF. As DNA, the CDR3 is TGCAGCGTTCGTGTAACCAACTATGGCTACACCTTC.

This clonotype came up many times. The chain carries TRBV6-5 and TRBJ2-3, with TRBD2 matching 13 bases. The V segment lost 5 bases and the J segment 3 bases; nucleotides outside the gene matches: 2. The germline V gene has CDR1 MNHEY and CDR2 SVGAGI. This CDR3 is 15 amino acids long. The CDR3 region has the DNA TGTGCCAGCAGTGGACTAGCGGGAGTAACAGATACGCAGTATTTT. Translation: CASSGLAGVTDTQYF.

This clonotype came up many times. The chain employs TRBV11-2 and TRBJ2-7, with D uncertain. Germline CDR1 and CDR2: SGHAT and FQNNGV. Trimming left V 5 bases short and J 1 base short, with 9 bases between. The CDR3 extends over 13 amino acids. This CDR3 is CASSTDRSYEQYF. The CDR3 DNA reads as TGTGCCAGCAGCACGGATAGGTCCTACGAGCAGTACTTC.

Note on this clonotype: This may be a read error, as it is one base from a much larger clone. The chain couples TRBV28 to TRBJ1-2; 11 bases agree with TRBD1. CDR3 length: 16 amino acids. Trimming cost V 7 bases and J 7 bases; bases outside gene matches: 14. Germline-derived CDR1 and CDR2 are MDHEN and SYDVKM. Written as DNA, the CDR3 is TGTGCCAGCACGTCGGCGGACAGGGGGCCTCGATCTGGCTACACCTTC. Amino acid sequence: CASTSADRGPRSGYTF.

This clonotype was seen many times. This chain joins TRBV5-1 and TRBJ2-7, with D hard to call. Germline assignment: CDR1 SGHRS and CDR2 YFSETQ. CDR3 length equals 14 residues. With 5 bases removed from V and 2 bases from J, the gap between germline ends came to 14 bases. The CDR3 nucleotides are TGCGCCAGCAGTGCAGGACGATCCCCCTACGAGCAGTACTTC. Amino acid sequence: CASSAGRSPYEQYF.

This clonotype has at least ten counts. V usage is TRBV20-1 and J usage is TRBJ2-7, with 15 bases fitting TRBD2. This CDR3 is 16 amino acids long. Germline-derived CDR1 and CDR2 are DFQATT and SNEGSKA (reference sequence). Losses at the gene ends were 5 bases for V and 2 bases for J; bases not matched to a gene: 7. The CDR3 is CSARTSGRATPYEQYF. DNA for the CDR3: TGCAGTGCTCGGACTAGCGGGAGGGCTACCCCCTACGAGCAGTACTTC.

This clonotype has ten or more counts. In nucleotides, the CDR3 is TGTGCCAGCAGCCGGAACCCCTCTGGAAACACCATATATTTT. It codes for CASSRNPSGNTIYF. The chain carries TRBV28 and TRBJ1-3, with D unclear. The CDR3 is made up of 14 amino acids. The germline V gene encodes CDR1 MDHEN and CDR2 SYDVKM. V was pared by 6 bases and J by 0 bases, with 9 bases between.

This clonotype was picked up many times. V usage is TRBV15 and J usage is TRBJ1-1, with a tentative D call TRBD1 (6 bases). Trimming cost V 0 bases and J 11 bases, with 16 bases left between them. The germline gives CDR1 LNHNV, CDR2 YYDKDF (reference sequence). This CDR3 contains 14 residues. The CDR3: CATSRDLQGVMAFF. CDR3 DNA: TGTGCCACCAGCAGAGATTTACAGGGAGTCATGGCTTTCTTT.

This clonotype was seen many times. The chain recombines TRBV28 with TRBJ1-2; a weak D match, TRBD1 (5 bases). Deletions cut 3 bases from V and 0 bases from J, with 8 bases between. This CDR3 is 14 amino acids long. In germline, CDR1 is MDHEN, CDR2 SYDVKM. As DNA, the CDR3 is TGTGCCAGCAGTTTTACAGGATCTAACTATGGCTACACCTTC. Residues: CASSFTGSNYGYTF.

This clonotype was observed many times. The CDR3 reads CASSASGTGEKLFF. The CDR3 nucleotides are TGTGCCAGCAGTGCTTCCGGGACAGGGGAAAAACTGTTTTTT. V gene TRBV6-1 combines with J gene TRBJ1-4, with 9 bases matching TRBD1. V was clipped by 4 bases and J by 8 bases; unmatched bases: 5. The V gene's germline CDR1 is MNHNS and CDR2 SASEGT. CDR3 length: 14 residues.

This clonotype was found many times. CDR3: CASSAGTGFYYEQYF. CDR3 sequence (DNA): TGTGCCAGCAGTGCCGGGACAGGGTTTTATTACGAGCAGTACTTC. The chain is built from TRBV25-1 and TRBJ2-7; TRBD1 aligns across 9 bases. This CDR3 is built from 15 residues. V lost 4 bases to trimming and J lost 4 bases; unmatched junction nucleotides: 8. Per the germline V gene, CDR1 is MGHDK and CDR2 is SYGVNS.

This clonotype has a count of ten or more. The chain carries TRBV6-5 and TRBJ1-5; TRBD1 agrees at 10 bases. The ends lost 6 bases at V and 5 bases at J; junction bases unmatched: 4. The CDR3 contains 14 residues. The germline V gene has CDR1 MNHEY and CDR2 SVGAGI. In nucleotides, the CDR3 is TGTGCCAGCAGGGAGACAGGGGGCCATCAGCCCCAGCATTTT. The encoded protein is CASRETGGHQPQHF.

This clonotype was found many times. The rearrangement links TRBV11-3 to TRBJ2-2; the D gene could be TRBD1 or TRBD2 (5 bases each). This CDR3 is 13 amino acids long. Trimming took off 5 bases at V and 6 bases at J, with 10 bases between the two ends. Germline assignment: CDR1 SGHNT and CDR2 YENEEA. CDR3 protein: CASSLRDPGELFF. CDR3 sequence (DNA): TGTGCCAGCAGCCTCCGGGACCCCGGGGAGCTGTTTTTT.

This clonotype was seen repeatedly, ten times or more. The chain joins TRBV2 to TRBJ2-5; 12 bases match TRBD2. The V gene's germline CDR1 is SNHLY and CDR2 FYNNEI. The CDR3 loop spans 17 amino acids. V lost 4 bases, J lost 3 bases, and 9 bases stayed unmatched. As DNA, the CDR3 is TGTGCCAGCAGTGGACTAGCGGGAGTAGGGAACAAAGAGACCCAGTACTTC. Its translation: CASSGLAGVGNKETQYF.

The table lists this clonotype with many counts. The CDR3 region has the DNA TGTGCCAGCAGCCAGGCCGGGAGGAGGCTTTTCCATGAGCAGTTCTTC. Translation: CASSQAGRRLFHEQFF. The chain combines TRBV14 with TRBJ2-1; 7 bases line up with TRBD2. CDR3 length: 16 amino acids. Germline V CDR1 and CDR2: SGHDN, FVKESK. The V and J ends lost 3 bases and 8 bases, in that order; junction bases with no gene match: 13.

In its sample, this clonotype was seen many times. For the CDR3, the DNA is TGCGCCAGCAGTATCGTCAGTATTGAGCAGTTCTTC. It is translated as CASSIVSIEQFF. The chain uses TRBV5-1 and TRBJ2-1; D unclear. This CDR3 contains 12 residues. Germline CDR1 reads SGHRS; CDR2 reads YFSETQ. Trimming took 5 bases from V and 9 from J, leaving 12 bases between them.